The sequence of this T cell receptor beta chain was determined in a study of T cell clusters in autoimmune cytopenias. Findings and caveats of the study: TRB repertoire shifts in secondary cytopenia and chronic lymphocytic leukemia mostly reflected lymphoma, not autoimmunity.

As for this clonotype: Its antigen is currently unknown.

Roughly 38,000 genome equivalents of blood DNA were amplified for TRB. Multiplex touch-down PCR amplified TRB using TRB-A and TRB-B pools in one tube. TCRdb re-called the multiplex PCR reads and gives one entry per CDR3 protein, without DNA. The sample is made up of some 15,000 distinct CDR3 sequences, and the top ten hold around 3.3% of it. CDR1 is SGHKS, CDR2 YYEKEE, per germline (reference sequence). The CDR3 runs to 14 residues. This sample also belongs to another study, concerning T cell repertoires in aging, cancer and after chemotherapy. As that study records: Clear clonal overlap appeared across healthy donor samples taken over several months to years. Compared with age-matched healthy donors, untreated hematological or solid cancer patients showed higher blood TCR clonality. Immunological memory after chemotherapy cannot be judged from the repertoire data.

Material: peripheral blood. The V call is TRBV5-5, the J call TRBJ2-2. This clonotype was obtained from a human donor in good health. CDR3 protein: CASSSDKPIGELFF.